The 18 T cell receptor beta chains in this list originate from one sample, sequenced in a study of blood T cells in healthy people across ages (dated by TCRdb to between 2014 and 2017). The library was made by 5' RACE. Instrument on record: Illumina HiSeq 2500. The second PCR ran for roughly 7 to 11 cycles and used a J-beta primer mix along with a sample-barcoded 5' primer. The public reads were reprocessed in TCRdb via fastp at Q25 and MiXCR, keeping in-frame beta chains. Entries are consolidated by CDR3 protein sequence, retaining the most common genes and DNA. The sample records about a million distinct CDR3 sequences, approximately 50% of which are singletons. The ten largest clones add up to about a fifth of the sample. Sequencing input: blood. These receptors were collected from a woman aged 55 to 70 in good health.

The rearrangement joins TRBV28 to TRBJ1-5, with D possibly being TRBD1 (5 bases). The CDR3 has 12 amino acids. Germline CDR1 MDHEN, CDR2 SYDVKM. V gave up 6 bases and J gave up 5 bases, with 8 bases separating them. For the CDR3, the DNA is TGTGCCAGCAGCTTGGGGCATCAGCCCCAGCATTTT. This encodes CASSLGHQPQHF.

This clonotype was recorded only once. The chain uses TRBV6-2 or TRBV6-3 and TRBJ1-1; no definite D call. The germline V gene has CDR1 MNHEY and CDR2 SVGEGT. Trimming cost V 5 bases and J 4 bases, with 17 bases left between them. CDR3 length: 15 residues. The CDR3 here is CASSNGKDGVTEAFF. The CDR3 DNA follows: TGTGCCAGCAGTAACGGTAAAGACGGGGTCACTGAAGCTTTCTTT.

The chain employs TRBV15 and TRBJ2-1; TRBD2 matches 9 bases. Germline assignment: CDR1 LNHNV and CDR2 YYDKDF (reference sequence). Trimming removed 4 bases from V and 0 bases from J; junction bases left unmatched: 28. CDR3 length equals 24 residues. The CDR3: CATSTTLAYTGTSWGGLSYNEQFF. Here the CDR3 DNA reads TGTGCCACCAGCACGACCCTCGCCTATACCGGGACTAGCTGGGGAGGCCTCTCCTACAATGAGCAGTTCTTC. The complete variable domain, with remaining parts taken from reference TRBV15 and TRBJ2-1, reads DAMVIQNPRYQVTQFGKPVTLSCSQTLNHNVMYWYQQKSSQAPKLLFHYYDKDFNNEADTPDNFQSRRPNTSFCFLDIRSPGLGDTAMYLCATSTTLAYTGTSWGGLSYNEQFFGPGTRLTVL.

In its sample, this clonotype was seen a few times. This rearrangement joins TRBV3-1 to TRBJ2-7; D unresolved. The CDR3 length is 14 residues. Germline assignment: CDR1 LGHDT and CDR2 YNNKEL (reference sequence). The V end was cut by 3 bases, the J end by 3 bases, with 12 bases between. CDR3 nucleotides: TGTGCCAGCAGCCACACCTCCACCAGCTACGAGCAGTACTTC. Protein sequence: CASSHTSTSYEQYF.

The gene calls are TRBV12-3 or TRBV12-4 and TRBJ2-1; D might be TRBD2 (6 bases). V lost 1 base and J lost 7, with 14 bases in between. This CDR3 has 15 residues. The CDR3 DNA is TGTGCCAGCAGTTTAGACCGGGGGAGAAAAAATGAGCAGTTCTTC. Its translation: CASSLDRGRKNEQFF.

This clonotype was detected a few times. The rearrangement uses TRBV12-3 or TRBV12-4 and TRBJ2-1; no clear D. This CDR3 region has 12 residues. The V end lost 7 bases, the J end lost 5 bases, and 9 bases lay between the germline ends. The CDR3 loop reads CASNKVHNEQFF. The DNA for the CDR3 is TGTGCCAGCAATAAGGTCCACAATGAGCAGTTCTTC.

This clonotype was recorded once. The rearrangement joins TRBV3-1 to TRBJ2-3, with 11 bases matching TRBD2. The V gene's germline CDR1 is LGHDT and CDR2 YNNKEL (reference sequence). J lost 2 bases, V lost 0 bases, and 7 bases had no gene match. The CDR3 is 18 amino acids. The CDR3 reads CASSQDYSGRALTDTQYF. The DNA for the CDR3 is TGTGCCAGCAGCCAAGATTATAGCGGGAGGGCCCTCACAGATACGCAGTATTTT.

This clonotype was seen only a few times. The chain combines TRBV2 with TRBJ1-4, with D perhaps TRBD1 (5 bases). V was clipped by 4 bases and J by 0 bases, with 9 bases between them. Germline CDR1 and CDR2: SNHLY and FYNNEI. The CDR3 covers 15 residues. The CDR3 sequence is CASSVGGTTNEKLFF. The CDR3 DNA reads TGTGCCAGCAGTGTTGGGGGGACAACTAATGAAAAACTGTTTTTT.

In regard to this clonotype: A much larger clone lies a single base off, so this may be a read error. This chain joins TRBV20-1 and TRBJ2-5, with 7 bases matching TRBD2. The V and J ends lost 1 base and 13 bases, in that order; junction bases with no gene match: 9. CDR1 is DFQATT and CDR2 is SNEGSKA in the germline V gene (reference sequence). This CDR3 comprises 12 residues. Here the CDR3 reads CSARAGDYERYF. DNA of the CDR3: TGCAGTGCTAGAGCCGGGGACTACGAGCGGTACTTC.

The CDR3 DNA sequence: TGTGCCAGCAGTCGAGAGACAGGGAAGGCTTTCTTT. Translation: CASSRETGKAFF. This chain uses TRBV7-9 with TRBJ1-1; 7 bases map to TRBD1. CDR3 length equals 12 residues. V lost 6 bases, J lost 11 bases, and 9 bases stayed unmatched. Germline V gives CDR1 SEHNR, CDR2 FQNEAQ (reference sequence).

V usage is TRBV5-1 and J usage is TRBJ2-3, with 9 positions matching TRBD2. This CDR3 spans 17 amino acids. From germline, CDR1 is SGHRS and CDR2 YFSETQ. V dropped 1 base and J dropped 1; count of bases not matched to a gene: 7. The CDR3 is CASSLRRREGGTDTQYF. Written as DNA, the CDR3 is TGCGCCAGCAGCTTGCGTCGGCGGGAGGGGGGCACAGATACGCAGTATTTT.

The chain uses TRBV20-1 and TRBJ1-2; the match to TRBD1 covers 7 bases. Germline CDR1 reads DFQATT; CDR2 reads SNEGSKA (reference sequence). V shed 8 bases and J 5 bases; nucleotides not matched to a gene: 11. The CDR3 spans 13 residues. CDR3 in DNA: TGCAGTACGACAAGGGGGCTGGGTTATGGCTACACCTTC. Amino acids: CSTTRGLGYGYTF.

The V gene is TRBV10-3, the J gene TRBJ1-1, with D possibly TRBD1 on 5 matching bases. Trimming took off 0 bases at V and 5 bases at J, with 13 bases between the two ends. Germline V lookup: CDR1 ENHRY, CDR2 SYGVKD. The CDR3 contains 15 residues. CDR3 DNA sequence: TGTGCCATCAGTGAGTCGATGGGGCCGGTAACTGAAGCTTTCTTT. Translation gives CAISESMGPVTEAFF.

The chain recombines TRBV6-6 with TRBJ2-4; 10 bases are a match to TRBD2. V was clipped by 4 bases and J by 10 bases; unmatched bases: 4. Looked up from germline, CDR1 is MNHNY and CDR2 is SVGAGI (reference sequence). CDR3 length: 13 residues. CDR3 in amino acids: CASSSWTSGIQYF. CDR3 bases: TGTGCCAGCAGTTCCTGGACTAGCGGTATTCAGTACTTC.

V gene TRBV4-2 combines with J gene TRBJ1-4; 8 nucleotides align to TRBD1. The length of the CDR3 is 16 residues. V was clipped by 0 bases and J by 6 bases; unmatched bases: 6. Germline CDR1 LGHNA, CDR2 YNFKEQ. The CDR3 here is CASSQDSGTGDEKLFF. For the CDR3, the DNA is TGTGCCAGCAGCCAAGACTCCGGGACAGGAGATGAAAAACTGTTTTTT.

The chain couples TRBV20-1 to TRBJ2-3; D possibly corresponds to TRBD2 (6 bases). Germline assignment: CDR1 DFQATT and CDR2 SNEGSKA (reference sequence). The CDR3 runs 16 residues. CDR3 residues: CSGADYLLSSTDTQYF. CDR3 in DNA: TGCTCCGGCGCGGACTACCTGCTCTCGAGCACAGATACGCAGTATTTT.

CDR3 DNA sequence: TGTGCCAGCAGCCGAGGGTCGGGAGCAGAAGAGCAGTTCTTC. Translated, it gives CASSRGSGAEEQFF. The chain has TRBV11-3 and TRBJ2-1, with D possibly TRBD2 on 6 matching bases. Per the germline V gene, CDR1 is SGHNT and CDR2 is YENEEA. This CDR3 is built from 14 residues. Trimming cost V 5 bases and J 10 bases, with 18 bases left between them. The variable domain in full, completed from reference TRBV11-3 and TRBJ2-1, reads EAGVVQSPRYKIIEKKQPVAFWCNPISGHNTLYWYLQNLGQGPELLIRYENEEAVDDSQLPKDRFSAERLKGVDSTLKIQPAELGDSAVYLCASSRGSGAEEQFFGPGTRLTVL.

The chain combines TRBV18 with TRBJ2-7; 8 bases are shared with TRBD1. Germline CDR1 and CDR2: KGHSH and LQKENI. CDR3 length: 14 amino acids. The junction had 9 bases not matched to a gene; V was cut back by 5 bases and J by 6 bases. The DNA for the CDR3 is TGTGCCAGCTCATCAGGACAGGGATTACGCGAGCAGTACTTC. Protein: CASSSGQGLREQYF.